What follows are 6 T cell receptor beta chains derived from one specimen sequenced in a study of cytomegalovirus exposure and HLA in healthy donors. Primers for the PCR totalled 60 Vbeta and 13 Jbeta. TCRdb's table, derived via immunoSEQ multiplex PCR, lists solely in-frame clones and lacks some. The sample yields approximately 140,000 clones, 79% seen once. Sequences were obtained from PBMCs. The receptors shown here come from a woman in her thirties or forties in good health and CMV-seropositive.

V is TRBV7-9 and J is TRBJ1-2, with D possibly matching TRBD1 (5 bases). The CDR3 has 14 residues. The V and J ends lost 0 bases and 6 bases respectively, with 11 bases between them. Germline loops: CDR1 SEHNR, CDR2 FQNEAQ (reference sequence). The CDR3 DNA reads as TGTGCCAGCAGCTTAGCCCAGGGTCTCCATGGCTACACCTTC. It translates to CASSLAQGLHGYTF.

This chain uses TRBV6-6 with TRBJ2-7; TRBD2 agrees at 10 bases. The CDR3 runs 15 residues. The germline gives CDR1 MNHNY, CDR2 SVGAGI (reference sequence). Trimming at V came to 6 bases and at J to 0 bases, leaving 5 bases not matched to a gene. The CDR3 loop reads CASRLAGGPSYEQYF. The CDR3 coding sequence is TGTGCCAGCAGGTTAGCGGGGGGACCCTCCTACGAGCAGTACTTC.

CDR3 coding DNA: TGTGCCAGCAGCTTGTCGGGGGTCTACACCTTC. Protein product: CASSLSGVYTF. This chain connects TRBV5-6 to TRBJ1-2; TRBD1 might be the D (5 bases). V was pared by 1 base and J by 10 bases, with 8 bases between. Germline V CDR1 and CDR2: SGHDT, YYEEEE. This CDR3 is 11 amino acids long.

The V call is TRBV11-2, the J call TRBJ1-4, with TRBD1 matching 11 bases. The junction had 4 bases not matched to a gene; V was cut back by 5 bases and J by 8 bases. The germline gives CDR1 SGHAT, CDR2 FQNNGV. The CDR3 is 14 residues long. Here the CDR3 reads CASSAGQGGEKLFF. CDR3 nucleotide sequence: TGTGCCAGCAGCGCGGGACAGGGGGGCGAAAAACTGTTTTTT.

This clone has just one count. This chain links TRBV14 with TRBJ2-7; D may be TRBD2 (6 bases). The V end was cut by 2 bases, the J end by 4 bases, with 18 bases between. The CDR3 extends over 16 amino acids. CDR1 is SGHDN and CDR2 is FVKESK in the germline V gene. CDR3 in DNA: TGTGCCAGCAGCCAATTTAGCCCGGGAGTCGGGTACGAGCAGTACTTC. Translated, it gives CASSQFSPGVGYEQYF. The complete variable domain, with remaining parts taken from reference TRBV14 and TRBJ2-7, reads EAGVTQFPSHSVIEKGQTVTLRCDPISGHDNLYWYRRVMGKEIKFLLHFVKESKQDESGMPNNRFLAERTGGTYSTLKVQPAELEDSGVYFCASSQFSPGVGYEQYFGPGTRLTVT.

The chain is built from TRBV28 and TRBJ1-2, with a possible D match to TRBD1 (6 bases). This CDR3 spans 14 amino acids. Germline-derived CDR1 and CDR2 are MDHEN and SYDVKM. Trimming removed 7 bases at V and 7 bases at J, with 19 bases between. The CDR3 loop reads CASTQGSRRVGYTF. CDR3 nucleotide sequence: TGTGCCAGCACACAGGGCTCTAGAAGGGTTGGCTACACCTTC.